The sequence of this T cell receptor (beta chain) was determined in a study of OX40 agonist ivuxolimab in advanced cancers. The assay was immunoSEQ multiplex PCR, and TCRdb's table has in-frame clones only and misses some. The sample records tens of thousands of clones, around 78% being singletons. The CDR3 length is 16 residues. The V gene lost 1 base and the J gene lost 0 bases, with 10 bases spanning the gap. CDR1 LNHNV and CDR2 YYDKDF come from the germline V gene (reference sequence). This material consisted of CD4+ or CD8+ T cells sorted from blood, taken in a trial of the OX40 agonist ivuxolimab. The gene calls are TRBV15 and TRBJ2-1; D gene uncertain. This receptor was taken from an adult with an advanced solid tumor such as melanoma, head and neck, liver or kidney cancer. The CDR3 DNA reads TGTGCCACCAGCAGAGGTCCGATCAGCTCCTACAATGAGCAGTTCTTC. Translated: CATSRGPISSYNEQFF.